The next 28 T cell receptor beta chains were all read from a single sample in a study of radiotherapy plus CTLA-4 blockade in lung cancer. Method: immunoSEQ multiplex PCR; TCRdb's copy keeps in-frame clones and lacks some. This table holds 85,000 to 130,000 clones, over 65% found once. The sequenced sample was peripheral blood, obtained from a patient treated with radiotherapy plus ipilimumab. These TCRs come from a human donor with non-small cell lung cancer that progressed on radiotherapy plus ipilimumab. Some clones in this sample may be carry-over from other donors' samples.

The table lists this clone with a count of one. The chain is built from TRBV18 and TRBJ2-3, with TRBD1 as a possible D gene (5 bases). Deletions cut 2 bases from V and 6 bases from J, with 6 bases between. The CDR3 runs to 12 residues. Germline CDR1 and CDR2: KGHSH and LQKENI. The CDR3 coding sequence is TGTGCCAGCTCACCAGGGGCGGATACGCAGTATTTT. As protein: CASSPGADTQYF.

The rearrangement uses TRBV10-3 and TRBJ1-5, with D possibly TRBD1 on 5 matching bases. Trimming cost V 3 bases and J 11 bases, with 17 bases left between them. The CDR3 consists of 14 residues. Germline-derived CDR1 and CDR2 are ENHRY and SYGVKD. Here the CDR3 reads CAISDGGAGLTQHF. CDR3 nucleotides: TGTGCCATCAGTGATGGAGGGGCCGGTCTGACCCAGCATTTT.

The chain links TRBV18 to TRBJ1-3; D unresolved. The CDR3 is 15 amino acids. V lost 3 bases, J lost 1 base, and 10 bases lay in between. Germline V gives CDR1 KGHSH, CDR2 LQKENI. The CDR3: CASSPVWVSGNTIYF. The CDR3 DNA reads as TGTGCCAGCTCACCGGTGTGGGTTTCTGGAAACACCATATATTTT.

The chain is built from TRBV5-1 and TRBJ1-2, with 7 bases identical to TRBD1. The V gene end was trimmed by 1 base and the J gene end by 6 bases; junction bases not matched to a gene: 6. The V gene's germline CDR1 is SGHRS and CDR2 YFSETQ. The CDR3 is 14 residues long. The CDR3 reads CASSLTAGTDGYTF. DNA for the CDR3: TGCGCCAGCAGCTTGACTGCCGGGACAGATGGCTACACCTTC.

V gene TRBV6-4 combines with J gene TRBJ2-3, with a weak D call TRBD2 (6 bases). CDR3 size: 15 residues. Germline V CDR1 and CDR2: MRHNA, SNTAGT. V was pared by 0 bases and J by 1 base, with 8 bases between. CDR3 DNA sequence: TGTGCCAGCAGTGACTCGGGCGGGGGCACAGATACGCAGTATTTT. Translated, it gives CASSDSGGGTDTQYF.

Here the CDR3 reads CASSYSRQATYEQYF. CDR3 DNA sequence: TGTGCCAGCAGTTACTCGCGACAGGCCACCTACGAGCAGTACTTC. The genes are TRBV6-6 and TRBJ2-7; a possible D gene is TRBD1 (6 bases). Germline V gene sequence: CDR1 MNHNY, CDR2 SVGAGI (reference sequence). With 0 bases removed from V and 2 bases from J, the gap between germline ends came to 11 bases. The CDR3 spans 15 residues.

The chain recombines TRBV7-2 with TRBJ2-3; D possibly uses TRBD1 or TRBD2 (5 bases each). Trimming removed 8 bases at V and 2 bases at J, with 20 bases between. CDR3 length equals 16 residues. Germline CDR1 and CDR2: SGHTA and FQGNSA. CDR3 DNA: TGTGCCAGCGGTGAACTACCGGGACCTTACACAGATACGCAGTATTTT. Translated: CASGELPGPYTDTQYF.

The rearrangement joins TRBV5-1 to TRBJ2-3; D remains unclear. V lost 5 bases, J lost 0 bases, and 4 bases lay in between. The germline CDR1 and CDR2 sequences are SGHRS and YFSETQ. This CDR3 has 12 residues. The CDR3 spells CASRYSTDTQYF. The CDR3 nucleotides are TGCGCCAGCAGATATAGCACAGATACGCAGTATTTT.

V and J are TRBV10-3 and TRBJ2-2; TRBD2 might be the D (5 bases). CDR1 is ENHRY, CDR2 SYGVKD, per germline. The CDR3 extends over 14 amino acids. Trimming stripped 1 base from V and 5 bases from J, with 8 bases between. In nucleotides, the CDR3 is TGTGCCATCAGTGAGTGGCGGGTTACCGGGGAGCTGTTTTTT. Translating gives CAISEWRVTGELFF.

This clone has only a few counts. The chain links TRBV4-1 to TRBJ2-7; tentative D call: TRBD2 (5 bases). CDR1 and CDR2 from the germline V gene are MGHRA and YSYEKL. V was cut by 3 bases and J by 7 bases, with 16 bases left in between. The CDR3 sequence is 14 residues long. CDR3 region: CASSHPGGTGEQYF. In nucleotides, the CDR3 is TGCGCCAGCAGCCACCCGGGTGGAACGGGGGAGCAGTACTTC.

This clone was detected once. CDR3 loop: CASSPPGTDIYEQYF. The CDR3, as DNA: TGCGCCAGCAGCCCGCCCGGGACGGATATCTACGAGCAGTACTTC. The rearrangement links TRBV5-1 to TRBJ2-7; D tentatively reads TRBD1 or TRBD2 (5 bases each). The germline V and J ends were trimmed by 4 bases and 3 bases, with 17 bases remaining between them. CDR3 length: 15 amino acids. Germline CDR1 and CDR2: SGHRS and YFSETQ.

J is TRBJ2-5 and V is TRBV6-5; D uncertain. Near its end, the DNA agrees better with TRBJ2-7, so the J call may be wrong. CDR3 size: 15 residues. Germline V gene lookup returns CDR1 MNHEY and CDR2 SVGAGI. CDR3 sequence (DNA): TGTGCCAGCACCCCCAGTTCACTTAACTTATACGAGCAGTACTTC. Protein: CASTPSSLNLYEQYF.

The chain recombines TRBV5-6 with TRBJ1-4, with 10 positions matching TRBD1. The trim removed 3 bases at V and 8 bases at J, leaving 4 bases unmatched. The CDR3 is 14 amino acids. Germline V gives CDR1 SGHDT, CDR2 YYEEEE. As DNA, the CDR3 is TGTGCCAGCAGCTACGGGACAGGGGACGAAAAACTGTTTTTT. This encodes CASSYGTGDEKLFF.

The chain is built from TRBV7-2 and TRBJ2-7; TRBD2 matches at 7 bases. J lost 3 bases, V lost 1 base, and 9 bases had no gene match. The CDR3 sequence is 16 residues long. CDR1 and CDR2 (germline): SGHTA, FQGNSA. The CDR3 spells CASSLVGASGHYEQYF. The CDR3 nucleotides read TGTGCCAGCAGCTTAGTAGGGGCTAGCGGCCACTACGAGCAGTACTTC. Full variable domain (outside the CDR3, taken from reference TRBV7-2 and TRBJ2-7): GAGVSQSPSNKVTEKGKDVELRCDPISGHTALYWYRQSLGQGLEFLIYFQGNSAPDKSGLPSDRFSAERTGGSVSTLTIQRTQQEDSAVYLCASSLVGASGHYEQYFGPGTRLTVT.

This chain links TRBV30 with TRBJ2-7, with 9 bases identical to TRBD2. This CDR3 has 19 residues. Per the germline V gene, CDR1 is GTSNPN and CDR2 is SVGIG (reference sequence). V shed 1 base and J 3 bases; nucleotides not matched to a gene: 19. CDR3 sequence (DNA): TGTGCCTGGAGTGGCCTGCGGCGGGGGGGCCATAGCGAGCTCTACGAGCAGTACTTC. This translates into CAWSGLRRGGHSELYEQYF.

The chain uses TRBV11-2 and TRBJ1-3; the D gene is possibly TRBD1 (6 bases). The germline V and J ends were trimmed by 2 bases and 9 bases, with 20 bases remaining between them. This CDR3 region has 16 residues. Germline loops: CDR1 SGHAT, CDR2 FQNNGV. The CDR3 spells CASSLTGSGPPLTIYF. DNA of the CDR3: TGTGCCAGCAGCTTAACAGGGTCTGGACCTCCTCTCACCATATATTTT.

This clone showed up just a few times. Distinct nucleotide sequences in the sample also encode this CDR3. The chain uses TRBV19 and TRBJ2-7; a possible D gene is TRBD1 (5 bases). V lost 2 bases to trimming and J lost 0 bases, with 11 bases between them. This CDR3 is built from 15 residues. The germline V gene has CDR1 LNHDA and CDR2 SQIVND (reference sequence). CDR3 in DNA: TGTGCCAGTAGTATAAGGGGTCTAGACTCCTACGAGCAGTACTTC. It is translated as CASSIRGLDSYEQYF.

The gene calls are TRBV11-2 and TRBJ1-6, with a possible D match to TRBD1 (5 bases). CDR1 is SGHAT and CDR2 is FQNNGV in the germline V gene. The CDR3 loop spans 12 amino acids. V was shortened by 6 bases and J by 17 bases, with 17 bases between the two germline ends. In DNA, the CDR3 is TGTGCCAGCAGTCTCGACGGGGCCCTGGTCCACTTT. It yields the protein CASSLDGALVHF. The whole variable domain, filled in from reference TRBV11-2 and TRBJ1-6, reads EAGVAQSPRYKIIEKRQSVAFWCNPISGHATLYWYQQILGQGPKLLIQFQNNGVVDDSQLPKDRFSAERLKGVDSTLKIQPAKLEDSAVYLCASSLDGALVHFGNGTRLTVT.

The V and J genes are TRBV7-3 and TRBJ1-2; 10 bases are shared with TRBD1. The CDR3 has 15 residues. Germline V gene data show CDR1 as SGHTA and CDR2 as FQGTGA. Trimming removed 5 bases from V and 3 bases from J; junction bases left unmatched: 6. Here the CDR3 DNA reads TGTGCCAGCAGCCCTGACAGGGGGCGCGACTATGGCTACACCTTC. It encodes CASSPDRGRDYGYTF.

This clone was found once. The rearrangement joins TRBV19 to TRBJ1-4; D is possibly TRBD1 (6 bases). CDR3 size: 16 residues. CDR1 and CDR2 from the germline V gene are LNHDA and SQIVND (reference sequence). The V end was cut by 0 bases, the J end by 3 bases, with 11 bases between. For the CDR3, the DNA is TGTGCCAGTAGTATAGACGGGGGCGCCCCTAATGAAAAACTGTTTTTT. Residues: CASSIDGGAPNEKLFF.

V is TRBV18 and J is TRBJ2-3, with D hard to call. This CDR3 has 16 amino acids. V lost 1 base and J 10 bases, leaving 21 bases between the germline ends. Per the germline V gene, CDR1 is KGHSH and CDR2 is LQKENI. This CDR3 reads CASSPRKNLGSDAQYF. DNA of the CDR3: TGTGCCAGCTCACCACGGAAGAACCTGGGCTCGGATGCGCAGTATTTT.

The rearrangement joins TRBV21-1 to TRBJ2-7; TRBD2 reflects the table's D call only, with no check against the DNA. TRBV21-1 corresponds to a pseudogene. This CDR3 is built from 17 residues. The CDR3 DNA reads TGTGCCAGCAGTATAAAATCGGACTGCCCACCTCCCTACGAGCAGTACTTC. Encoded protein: CASSIKSDCPPPYEQYF.

CDR3 nucleotide sequence: TGTGCCAGCAGCTTATACGGCAGGAGCGATGAAAAACTGTTTTTT. Its protein product is CASSLYGRSDEKLFF. The chain joins TRBV7-2 to TRBJ1-4; D gene uncertain. Germline lookup yields CDR1 SGHTA and CDR2 FQGNSA. The V end lost 2 bases, the J end lost 6 bases, and 13 bases lay between the germline ends. The CDR3 has 15 amino acids.

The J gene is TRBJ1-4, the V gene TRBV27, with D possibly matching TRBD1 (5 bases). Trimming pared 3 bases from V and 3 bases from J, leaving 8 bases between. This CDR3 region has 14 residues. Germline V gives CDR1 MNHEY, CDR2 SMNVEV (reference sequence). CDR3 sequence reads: CASSLRGANEKLFF. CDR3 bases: TGTGCCAGCAGTTTGAGGGGTGCTAATGAAAAACTGTTTTTT.

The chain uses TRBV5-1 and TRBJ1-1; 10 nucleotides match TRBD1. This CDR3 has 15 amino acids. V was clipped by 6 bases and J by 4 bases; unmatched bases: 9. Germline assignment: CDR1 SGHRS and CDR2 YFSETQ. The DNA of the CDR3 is TGCGCCAGCACCGTAAGACAGGGGGCCGGCACTGAAGCTTTCTTT. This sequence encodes CASTVRQGAGTEAFF.

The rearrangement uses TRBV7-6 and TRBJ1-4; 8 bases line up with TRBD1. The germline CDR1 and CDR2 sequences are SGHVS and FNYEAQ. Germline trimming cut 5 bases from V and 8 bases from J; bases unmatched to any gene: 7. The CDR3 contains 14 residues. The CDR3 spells CASSPGGDWEKLFF. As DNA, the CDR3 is TGTGCCAGCAGCCCAGGGGGCGATTGGGAAAAACTGTTTTTT.

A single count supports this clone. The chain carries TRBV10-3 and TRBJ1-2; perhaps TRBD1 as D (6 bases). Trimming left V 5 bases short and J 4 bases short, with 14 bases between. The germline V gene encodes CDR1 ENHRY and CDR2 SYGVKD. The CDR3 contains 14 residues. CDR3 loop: CAISTGYESYGYTF. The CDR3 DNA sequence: TGTGCCATCAGTACAGGGTACGAGAGCTATGGCTACACCTTC.

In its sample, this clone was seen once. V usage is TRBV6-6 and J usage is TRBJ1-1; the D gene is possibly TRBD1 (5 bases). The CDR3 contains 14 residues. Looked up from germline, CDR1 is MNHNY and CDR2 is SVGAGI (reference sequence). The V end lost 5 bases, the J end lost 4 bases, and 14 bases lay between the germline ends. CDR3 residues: CASSGSGGTTEAFF. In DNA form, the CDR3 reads TGTGCCAGCAGTGGGTCGGGGGGGACCACTGAAGCTTTCTTT.